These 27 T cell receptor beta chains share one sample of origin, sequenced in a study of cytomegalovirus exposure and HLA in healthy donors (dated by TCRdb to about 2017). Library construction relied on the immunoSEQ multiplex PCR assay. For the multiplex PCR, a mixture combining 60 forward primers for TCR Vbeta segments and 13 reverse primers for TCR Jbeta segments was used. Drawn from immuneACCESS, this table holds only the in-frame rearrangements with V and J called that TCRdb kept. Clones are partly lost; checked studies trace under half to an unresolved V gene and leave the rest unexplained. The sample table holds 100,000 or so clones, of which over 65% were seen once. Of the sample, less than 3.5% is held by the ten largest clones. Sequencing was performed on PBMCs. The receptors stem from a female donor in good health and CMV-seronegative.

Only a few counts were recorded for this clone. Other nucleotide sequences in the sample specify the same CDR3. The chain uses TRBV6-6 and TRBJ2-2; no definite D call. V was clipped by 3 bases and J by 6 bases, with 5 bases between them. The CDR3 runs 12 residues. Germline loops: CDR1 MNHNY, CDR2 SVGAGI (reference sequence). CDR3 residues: CASSYPSGELFF. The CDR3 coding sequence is TGTGCCAGCAGTTATCCCTCCGGGGAGCTGTTTTTT.

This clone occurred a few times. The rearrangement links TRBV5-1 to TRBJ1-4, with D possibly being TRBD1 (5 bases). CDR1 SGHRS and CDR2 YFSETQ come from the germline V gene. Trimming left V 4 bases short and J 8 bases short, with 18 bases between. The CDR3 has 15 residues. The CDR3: CASSTTSGLSEKLFF. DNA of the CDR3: TGCGCCAGCAGCACGACGTCAGGGCTCTCCGAAAAACTGTTTTTT. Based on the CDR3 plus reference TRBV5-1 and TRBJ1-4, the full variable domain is KAGVTQTPRYLIKTRGQQVTLSCSPISGHRSVSWYQQTPGQGLQFLFEYFSETQRNKGNFPGRFSGRQFSNSRSEMNVSTLELGDSALYLCASSTTSGLSEKLFFGSGTQLSVL.

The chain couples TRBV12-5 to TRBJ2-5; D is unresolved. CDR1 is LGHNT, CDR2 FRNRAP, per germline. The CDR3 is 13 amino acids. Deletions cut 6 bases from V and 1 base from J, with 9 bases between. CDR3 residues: CASGTDFQETQYF. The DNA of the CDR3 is TGTGCTAGTGGAACCGACTTCCAAGAGACCCAGTACTTC.

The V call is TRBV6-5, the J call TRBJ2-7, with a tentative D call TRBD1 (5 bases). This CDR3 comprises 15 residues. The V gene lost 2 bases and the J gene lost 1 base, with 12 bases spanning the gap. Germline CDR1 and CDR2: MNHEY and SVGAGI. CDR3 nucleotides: TGTGCCAGCAGTTACGGGCCAGGGTTATCCTACGAGCAGTACTTC. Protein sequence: CASSYGPGLSYEQYF.

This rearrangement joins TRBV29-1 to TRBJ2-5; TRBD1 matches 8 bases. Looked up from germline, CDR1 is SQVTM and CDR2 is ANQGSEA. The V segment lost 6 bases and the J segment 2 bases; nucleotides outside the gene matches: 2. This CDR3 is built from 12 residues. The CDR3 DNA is TGCAGCGTCCGGACAGGGCAAGAGACCCAGTACTTC. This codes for CSVRTGQETQYF.

The CDR3 nucleotides are TGTGCCAGCAGCTTAGGGGAGGCGAACACCGGGGAGCTGTTTTTT. Encoded protein: CASSLGEANTGELFF. The V gene is TRBV11-1, the J gene TRBJ2-2, with D possibly TRBD2 on 6 matching bases. Germline V gives CDR1 SGHAT, CDR2 FQDESV (reference sequence). The CDR3 is 15 residues long. With 1 base removed from V and 0 bases from J, the gap between germline ends came to 6 bases.

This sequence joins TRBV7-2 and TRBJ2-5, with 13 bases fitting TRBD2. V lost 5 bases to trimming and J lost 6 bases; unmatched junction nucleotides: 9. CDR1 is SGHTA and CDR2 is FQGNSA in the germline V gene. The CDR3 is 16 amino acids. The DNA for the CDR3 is TGTGCCAGCAGCGTCCAACTAGCGGGGGGGCTGCAGACCCAGTACTTC. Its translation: CASSVQLAGGLQTQYF.

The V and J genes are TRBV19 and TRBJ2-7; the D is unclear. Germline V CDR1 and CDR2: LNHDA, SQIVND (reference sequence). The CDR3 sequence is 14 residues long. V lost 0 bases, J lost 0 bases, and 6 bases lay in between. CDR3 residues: CASSIDRSSYEQYF. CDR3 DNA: TGTGCCAGTAGTATAGATCGGAGCTCCTACGAGCAGTACTTC.

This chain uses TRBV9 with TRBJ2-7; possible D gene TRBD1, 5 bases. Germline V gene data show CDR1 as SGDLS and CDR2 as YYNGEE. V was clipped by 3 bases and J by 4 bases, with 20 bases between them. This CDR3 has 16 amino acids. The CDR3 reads CASSDSQGGARYEQYF. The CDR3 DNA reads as TGTGCCAGCAGCGACAGTCAGGGCGGAGCCCGATACGAGCAGTACTTC.

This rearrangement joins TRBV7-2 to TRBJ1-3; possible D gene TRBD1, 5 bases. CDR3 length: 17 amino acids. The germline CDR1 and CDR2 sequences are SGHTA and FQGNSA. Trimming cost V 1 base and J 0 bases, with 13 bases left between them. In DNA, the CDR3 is TGTGCCAGCAGCTTAGAGCAGGGAAAATACTCTGGAAACACCATATATTTT. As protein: CASSLEQGKYSGNTIYF. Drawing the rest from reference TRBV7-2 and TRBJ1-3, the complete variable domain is GAGVSQSPSNKVTEKGKDVELRCDPISGHTALYWYRQSLGQGLEFLIYFQGNSAPDKSGLPSDRFSAERTGGSVSTLTIQRTQQEDSAVYLCASSLEQGKYSGNTIYFGEGSWLTVV.

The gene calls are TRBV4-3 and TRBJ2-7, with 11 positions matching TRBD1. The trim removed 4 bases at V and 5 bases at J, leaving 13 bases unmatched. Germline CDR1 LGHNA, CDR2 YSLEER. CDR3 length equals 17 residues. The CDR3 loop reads CASSLAPRGDRGDEQYF. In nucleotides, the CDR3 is TGCGCCAGCAGCCTAGCCCCGAGGGGGGACAGGGGGGACGAGCAGTACTTC.

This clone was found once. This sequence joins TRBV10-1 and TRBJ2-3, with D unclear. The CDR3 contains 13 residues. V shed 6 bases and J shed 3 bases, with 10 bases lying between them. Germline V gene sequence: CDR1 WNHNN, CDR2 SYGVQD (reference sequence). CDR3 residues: CASSPEQTDTQYF. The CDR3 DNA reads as TGCGCCAGCAGCCCGGAGCAAACAGATACGCAGTATTTT.

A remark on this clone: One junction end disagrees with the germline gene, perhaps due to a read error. CDR3 sequence reads: CSSSLDRGYGYTF. The CDR3 DNA reads as TGTTCCAGCAGCTTAGACAGGGGCTATGGCTACACCTTC. This chain uses TRBV7-9 with TRBJ1-2; 8 bases match TRBD1. Germline values: CDR1 SEHNR, CDR2 FQNEAQ (reference sequence). This CDR3 has 13 amino acids.

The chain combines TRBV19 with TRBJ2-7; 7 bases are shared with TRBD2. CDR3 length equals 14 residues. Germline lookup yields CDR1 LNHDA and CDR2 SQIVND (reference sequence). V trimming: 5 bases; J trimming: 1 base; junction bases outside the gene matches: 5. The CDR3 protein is CASSVSGESYEQYF. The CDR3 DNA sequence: TGTGCCAGTAGTGTGAGCGGGGAGTCCTACGAGCAGTACTTC.

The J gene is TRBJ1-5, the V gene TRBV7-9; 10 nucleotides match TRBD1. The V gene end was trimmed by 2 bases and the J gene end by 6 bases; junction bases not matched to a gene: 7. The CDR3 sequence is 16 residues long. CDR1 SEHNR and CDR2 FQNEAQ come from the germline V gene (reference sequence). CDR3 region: CASSLSGTGVSQPQHF. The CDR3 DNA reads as TGTGCCAGCAGCTTATCGGGGACAGGGGTGTCTCAGCCCCAGCATTTT.

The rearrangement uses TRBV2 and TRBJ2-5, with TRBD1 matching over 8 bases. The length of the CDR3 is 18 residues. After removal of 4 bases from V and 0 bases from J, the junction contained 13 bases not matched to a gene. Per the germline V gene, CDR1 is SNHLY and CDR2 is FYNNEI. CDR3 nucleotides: TGTGCCAGCAGTGGGGACAGGCGACAAGCAATCGACCAAGAGACCCAGTACTTC. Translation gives CASSGDRRQAIDQETQYF.

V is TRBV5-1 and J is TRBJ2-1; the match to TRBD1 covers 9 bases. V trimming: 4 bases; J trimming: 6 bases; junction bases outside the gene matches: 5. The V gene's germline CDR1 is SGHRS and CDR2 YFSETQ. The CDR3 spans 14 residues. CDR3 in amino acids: CASSKGQGSNEQFF. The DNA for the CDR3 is TGCGCCAGCAGCAAAGGACAGGGGTCCAATGAGCAGTTCTTC.

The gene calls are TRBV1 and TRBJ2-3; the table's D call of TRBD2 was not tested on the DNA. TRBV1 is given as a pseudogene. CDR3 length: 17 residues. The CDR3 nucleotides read TGCACCAGCAGCCGGACTAGCGGGGGGCCCCGCACAGATACGCAGTATTTT. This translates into CTSSRTSGGPRTDTQYF.

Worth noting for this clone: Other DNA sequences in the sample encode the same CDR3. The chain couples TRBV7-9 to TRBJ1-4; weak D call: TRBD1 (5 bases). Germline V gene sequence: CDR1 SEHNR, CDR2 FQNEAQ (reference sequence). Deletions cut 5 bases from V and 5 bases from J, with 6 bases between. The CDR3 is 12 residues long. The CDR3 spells CASSPGNEKLFF. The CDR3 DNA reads TGTGCCAGCAGCCCAGGGAATGAAAAACTGTTTTTT.

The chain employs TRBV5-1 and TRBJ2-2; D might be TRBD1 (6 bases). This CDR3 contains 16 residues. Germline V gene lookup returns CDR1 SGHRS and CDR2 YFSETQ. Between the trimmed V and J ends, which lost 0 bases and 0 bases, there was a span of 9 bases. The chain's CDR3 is CASSLVTGTNTGELFF. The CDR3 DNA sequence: TGCGCCAGCAGCTTGGTTACAGGGACGAACACCGGGGAGCTGTTTTTT.

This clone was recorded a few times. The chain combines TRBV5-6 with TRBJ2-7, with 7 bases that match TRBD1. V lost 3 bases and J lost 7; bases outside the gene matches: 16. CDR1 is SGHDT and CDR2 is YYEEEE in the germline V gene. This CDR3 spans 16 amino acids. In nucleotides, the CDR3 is TGTGCCAGCAGCTCGGCGAGGGGCAGGGGGACGGGAGAGCAGTACTTC. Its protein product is CASSSARGRGTGEQYF. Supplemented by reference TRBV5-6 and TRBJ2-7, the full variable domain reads DAGVTQSPTHLIKTRGQQVTLRCSPKSGHDTVSWYQQALGQGPQFIFQYYEEEERQRGNFPDRFSGHQFPNYSSELNVNALLLGDSALYLCASSSARGRGTGEQYFGPGTRLTVT.

The CDR3 reads CASSLGPGVNTEAFF. Written as DNA, the CDR3 is TGTGCCAGCAGCTTAGGTCCAGGGGTGAACACTGAAGCTTTCTTT. The chain couples TRBV7-2 to TRBJ1-1, with D maybe TRBD1 (6 bases). Trimming took off 1 base at V and 0 bases at J, with 9 bases between the two ends. The CDR3 extends over 15 amino acids. Germline V CDR1 and CDR2: SGHTA, FQGNSA.

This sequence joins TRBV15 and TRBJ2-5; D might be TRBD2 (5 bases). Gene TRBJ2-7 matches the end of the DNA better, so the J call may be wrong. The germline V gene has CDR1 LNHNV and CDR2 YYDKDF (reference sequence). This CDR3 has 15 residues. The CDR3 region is CATSRVSDSSYEQYF. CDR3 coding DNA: TGTGCCACCAGCAGAGTTAGCGATAGCTCCTACGAGCAGTACTTC.

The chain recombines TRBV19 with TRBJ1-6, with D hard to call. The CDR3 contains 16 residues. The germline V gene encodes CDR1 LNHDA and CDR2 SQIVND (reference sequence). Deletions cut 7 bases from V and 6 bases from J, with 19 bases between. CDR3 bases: TGTGCCAGTACCCCCAGGAGGAATCTCGGTAATTCACCCCTCCACTTT. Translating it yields CASTPRRNLGNSPLHF. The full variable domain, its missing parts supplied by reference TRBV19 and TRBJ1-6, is DGGITQSPKYLFRKEGQNVTLSCEQNLNHDAMYWYRQDPGQGLRLIYYSQIVNDFQKGDIAEGYSVSREKKESFPLTVTSAQKNPTAFYLCASTPRRNLGNSPLHFGNGTRLTVT.

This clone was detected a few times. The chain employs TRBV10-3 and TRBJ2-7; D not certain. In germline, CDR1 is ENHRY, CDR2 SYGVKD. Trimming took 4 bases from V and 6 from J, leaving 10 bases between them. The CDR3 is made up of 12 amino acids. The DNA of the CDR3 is TGTGCCATCAGTGCGCCCGAGCGCGAGCAGTACTTC. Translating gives CAISAPEREQYF.

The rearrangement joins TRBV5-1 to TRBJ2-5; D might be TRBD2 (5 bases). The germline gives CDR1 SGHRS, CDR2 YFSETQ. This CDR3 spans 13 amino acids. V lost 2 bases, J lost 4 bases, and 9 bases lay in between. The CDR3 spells CASSFTSSETQYF. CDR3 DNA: TGCGCCAGCAGCTTCACTAGTTCAGAGACCCAGTACTTC.

The DNA of the CDR3 is TGTGCCAGCAGTCCGGGGGGACAGGGAGTATATGGCTACACCTTC. Residues: CASSPGGQGVYGYTF. This chain links TRBV2 with TRBJ1-2; 9 bases map to TRBD1. The CDR3 is made up of 15 amino acids. CDR1 is SNHLY, CDR2 FYNNEI, per germline. With V trimmed by 5 bases and J by 5 bases, 9 bases remained unmatched.